This T cell receptor beta chain was sequenced during a study of shared clonotypes between healthy human individuals. Study background: Contributing individuals were a couple of females and a few males aged 18 to 49.

Per germline, CDR1 SGHRS and CDR2 YFSETQ. The V and J ends lost 1 base and 6 bases respectively, with 9 bases between them. The CDR3 runs 13 residues. The quantity of DNA used in unsorted PBMC replicate PCRs was 300 ng, corresponding to tens of thousands of T cell genomes. Sequencing used immunoSEQ multiplex PCR; TCRdb keeps in-frame clones, though not all of them. The sample records around 500,000 clones, 79% being singletons. Donors were healthy HIV-negative adults without recently reported acute infections or vaccinations. This chain joins TRBV5-1 and TRBJ2-3, with unresolved D. This receptor was identified in a woman in her forties in good health. Some clones in this sample may be carry-over from other donors' samples. Sequenced: PBMCs. CDR3 residues: CASSLQTSDTQYF. CDR3 bases: TGCGCCAGCAGCTTGCAGACTTCGGATACGCAGTATTTT.